The 19 T cell receptor beta chains reported below all come from one sample, sequenced in a study of T cell repertoires in MIS-A myocarditis. TCRdb's copy holds only in-frame clones and misses some; the assay was immunoSEQ multiplex PCR. The repertoire consists of 6,500 to 7,500 clones, with about 81% occurring once and the leading ten covering roughly 18%. Sequencing used right inferior lung lobe tissue obtained at autopsy. The receptors shown here come from a young man with fulminant myocarditis from multisystem inflammatory syndrome in adults (MIS-A) after COVID-19.

This clone was found a few times. This chain uses TRBV6-2 or TRBV6-3 with TRBJ2-5; D not certain. Germline CDR1 and CDR2: MNHEY and SVGEGT. This CDR3 has 13 residues. Trimming shortened V by 6 bases and J by 3 bases, and 11 bases separated the two germline ends. CDR3 in DNA: TGTGCCAGCAGCCCTCGCGAGGAAGAGACCCAGTACTTC. Protein sequence: CASSPREEETQYF.

The chain couples TRBV28 to TRBJ2-7; D gene ambiguous. This CDR3 is built from 11 residues. Germline loops: CDR1 MDHEN, CDR2 SYDVKM. V was pared by 5 bases and J by 6 bases, with 8 bases between. CDR3 nucleotide sequence: TGTGCCAGCAGTCTGACCCGCGAGCAGTACTTC. As protein: CASSLTREQYF.

This clone occurred a few times. The J gene is TRBJ2-3, the V gene TRBV29-1; 8 bases map to TRBD1. Trimming took 5 bases from V and 7 from J; bases not matched to a gene: 5. This CDR3 is built from 12 residues. Germline V gene sequence: CDR1 SQVTM, CDR2 ANQGSEA. The CDR3 region is CSVPGGSNTQYF. The CDR3 DNA reads TGCAGCGTTCCAGGGGGCTCGAATACGCAGTATTTT.

The gene calls are TRBV14 and TRBJ2-5, with D uncertain. There are 15 residues in the CDR3. Trimming cost V 6 bases and J 2 bases, with 16 bases left between them. The V gene's germline CDR1 is SGHDN and CDR2 FVKESK. The CDR3 DNA sequence: TGTGCCAGCAGTCCTAGGCAGTCCTTACAAGAGACCCAGTACTTC. Encoded protein: CASSPRQSLQETQYF.

The chain employs TRBV7-2 and TRBJ2-5; 13 nucleotides match TRBD2. The ends lost 4 bases at V and 5 bases at J; junction bases unmatched: 7. This CDR3 has 16 amino acids. In germline, CDR1 is SGHTA, CDR2 FQGNSA. The CDR3 nucleotides read TGTGCCAGCAGCTACGGACTAGCGGGAGCGGGGGAGACCCAGTACTTC. Translation gives CASSYGLAGAGETQYF.

The V and J genes are TRBV19 and TRBJ1-5; D ambiguous. Trimming cost V 3 bases and J 3 bases, with 6 bases left between them. Germline V gives CDR1 LNHDA, CDR2 SQIVND (reference sequence). CDR3 length: 13 residues. In DNA form, the CDR3 reads TGTGCCAGTAGTATTCGGGACAATCAGCCCCAGCATTTT. It yields the protein CASSIRDNQPQHF.

This clone turned up a few times. This chain links TRBV3-1 (or the pseudogene TRBV3-2) with TRBJ1-1; tentatively, D is TRBD1 (6 bases). Trimming stripped 4 bases from V and 10 bases from J, with 16 bases between. Per the germline V gene, CDR1 is LGHDT and CDR2 is YNNKEL (reference sequence). This CDR3 has 13 amino acids. Here the CDR3 DNA reads TGTGCCAGCAGCCCATCAGGGGAGGTCTTAGCTTTCTTT. Translating it yields CASSPSGEVLAFF.

This chain connects TRBV7-2 to TRBJ1-1; tentative D call: TRBD1 (5 bases). The CDR3 is 15 amino acids. The germline V gene encodes CDR1 SGHTA and CDR2 FQGNSA. V lost 1 base and J 9 bases, leaving 18 bases between the germline ends. Written as DNA, the CDR3 is TGTGCCAGCAGCTTAGTCGGGACCGAAAGGATCCAAGCTTTCTTT. It yields the protein CASSLVGTERIQAFF.

V usage is TRBV7-2 and J usage is TRBJ1-6; 9 bases match TRBD1. Trimming at V came to 4 bases and at J to 8 bases, leaving 6 bases not matched to a gene. CDR1 is SGHTA and CDR2 is FQGNSA in the germline V gene. The CDR3 spans 15 residues. The CDR3 DNA follows: TGTGCCAGCAGCTCCTACAGGGGGCGGGATTCACCCCTCCACTTT. Its translation is CASSSYRGRDSPLHF.

The CDR3 sequence is CASSFMGLTGFNEQYF. The DNA of the CDR3 is TGTGCCAGCAGTTTTATGGGTTTGACAGGATTTAACGAGCAGTACTTC. This chain uses TRBV28 with TRBJ2-7, with D perhaps TRBD1 (6 bases). CDR3 length equals 16 residues. Trimming removed 3 bases from V and 5 bases from J, with 20 bases in between. CDR1 and CDR2 from the germline V gene are MDHEN and SYDVKM.

The genes are TRBV7-9 and TRBJ2-3; TRBD2 agrees at 9 bases. With V trimmed by 2 bases and J by 2 bases, 5 bases remained unmatched. This CDR3 is 16 amino acids long. Germline values: CDR1 SEHNR, CDR2 FQNEAQ (reference sequence). This chain's CDR3 is CASSLIGLAPTDTQYF. The CDR3 DNA reads TGTGCCAGCAGCTTAATAGGACTAGCGCCCACAGATACGCAGTATTTT.

This clone was counted between two and nine times. The gene calls are TRBV27 and TRBJ1-1; 7 bases map to TRBD1. J lost 9 bases, V lost 4 bases, and 8 bases had no gene match. The CDR3 runs 13 residues. From germline, CDR1 is MNHEY and CDR2 SMNVEV (reference sequence). The CDR3 DNA follows: TGTGCCAGCAGTTACGACAGGGAGCTCCAAGCTTTCTTT. Translated, it gives CASSYDRELQAFF.

This clone occurred once. The junction does not match germline at one end; this may be a read error. This rearrangement joins TRBV11-2 to TRBJ2-7; D not certain. The germline gives CDR1 SGHAT, CDR2 FQNNGV. There are 15 residues in the CDR3. The CDR3 coding sequence is TGTACCAGCAGCCCCATGATGTCCTACGTATACGAGCAGTACTTC. Translation gives CTSSPMMSYVYEQYF.

In this sample, this clone turned up a few times. The DNA for the CDR3 is TGTGCCAGCAGAGACAGGGGATCAAACTCACCCCTCCACTTT. Its translation is CASRDRGSNSPLHF. The chain couples TRBV7-2 to TRBJ1-6; 8 bases map to TRBD1. Germline V gives CDR1 SGHTA, CDR2 FQGNSA. The V gene end was trimmed by 6 bases and the J gene end by 10 bases; junction bases not matched to a gene: 8. The CDR3 covers 14 residues. Together with reference TRBV7-2 and TRBJ1-6, the CDR3 gives the full variable domain: GAGVSQSPSNKVTEKGKDVELRCDPISGHTALYWYRQSLGQGLEFLIYFQGNSAPDKSGLPSDRFSAERTGGSVSTLTIQRTQQEDSAVYLCASRDRGSNSPLHFGNGTRLTVT.

This chain connects TRBV7-2 to TRBJ1-2; no reliable D call. Per the germline V gene, CDR1 is SGHTA and CDR2 is FQGNSA. The CDR3 loop spans 13 amino acids. V gave up 2 bases and J gave up 0 bases, with 4 bases separating them. The CDR3 sequence: CASSLSANYGYTF. In DNA, the CDR3 is TGTGCCAGCAGCTTATCAGCTAACTATGGCTACACCTTC.

This chain joins TRBV11-2 and TRBJ1-5; the D gene is possibly TRBD1 (5 bases). CDR1 and CDR2 from the germline V gene are SGHAT and FQNNGV. V lost 1 base and J 2 bases, leaving 9 bases between the germline ends. This CDR3 spans 15 amino acids. In nucleotides, the CDR3 is TGTGCCAGCAGCTTAGCAGGGCGCGGCAATCAGCCCCAGCATTTT. The encoded protein is CASSLAGRGNQPQHF.

This rearrangement joins TRBV29-1 to TRBJ1-1, with D possibly TRBD1 on 5 matching bases. Trimming removed 2 bases at V and 5 bases at J, with 12 bases between. The germline CDR1 and CDR2 sequences are SQVTM and ANQGSEA. This CDR3 comprises 13 residues. CDR3 sequence reads: CSVENRPGTEAFF. CDR3 DNA sequence: TGCAGCGTTGAAAACAGGCCGGGGACTGAAGCTTTCTTT. Complete variable domain (other parts from reference TRBV29-1 and TRBJ1-1): SAVISQKPSRDICQRGTSLTIQCQVDSQVTMMFWYRQQPGQSLTLIATANQGSEATYESGFVIDKFPISRPNLTFSTLTVSNMSPEDSSIYLCSVENRPGTEAFFGQGTRLTVV.

Details on this clone: An end of the junction differs from the germline gene, which may be a read error. The chain has TRBV6-1 and TRBJ1-4, with no clear D. Per the germline V gene, CDR1 is MNHNS and CDR2 is SASEGT. The CDR3 has 14 residues. This chain's CDR3 is CASTENPTNEKLFF. CDR3 DNA: TGTGCCAGCACTGAAAACCCCACTAATGAAAAACTGTTTTTT.

The chain carries TRBV10-2 and TRBJ1-6, with a possible D match to TRBD1 (5 bases). The ends were cut back, 4 bases at V and 6 bases at J, with 13 bases in the middle. Germline loops: CDR1 WSHSY, CDR2 SAAADI. CDR3 length: 15 residues. The CDR3 region has the DNA TGCGCCAGCAGTGTGACCGGGACGGCTAATTCACCCCTCCACTTT. Protein: CASSVTGTANSPLHF.